This is a list of T cell receptor beta chains from one sample in a study of radiation and T cells in renal cell carcinoma. TCRdb's table, derived via immunoSEQ multiplex PCR, lists solely in-frame clones and lacks some. Of 150,000 or so clones in the sample, about 85% were seen once. Sequences were derived from blood, sampled from a patient whose treatment included radiotherapy and nephrectomy. These receptors all come from a woman in her seventies with renal cell carcinoma. CDR3s include the opening cysteine and the closing phenylalanine or tryptophan. D genes are given only for firm matches. The listing skips clone size in some rows; elsewhere it reads once, few, many or a size class.

>NA|TRBV27|TRBJ1-2|NA
CASSLRGGFGYTF
TGTGCCAGCAGTTTGCGAGGGGGTTTCGGCTACACCTTC
>TRBD1|TRBV6-5|TRBJ2-7|NA
CASRRDRDGSEQYF
TGTGCCAGCAGGAGGGACAGGGACGGGAGCGAGCAGTACTTC
>NA|TRBV29-1|TRBJ2-5|few
CSVEGQGLQTQYF
TGCAGCGTTGAGGGTCAGGGCTTGCAGACCCAGTACTTC
>TRBD1|TRBV6-5|TRBJ2-7|NA
CASSYGKGALQYF
TGTGCCAGCAGTTACGGGAAGGGGGCGTTGCAGTACTTC
>NA|TRBV11-3|TRBJ2-1|NA
CASSRDTLDEQFF
TGTGCCAGCAGCCGGGACACTTTGGATGAGCAGTTCTTC
>TRBD2|TRBV19|TRBJ2-5|NA
CASSISGGAGETQYF
TGTGCCAGTAGTATAAGCGGGGGCGCGGGTGAGACCCAGTACTTC
>NA|TRBV28|TRBJ2-3|NA
CASSPDAGPDTQYF
TGTGCCAGCAGTCCGGACGCGGGCCCAGATACGCAGTATTTT
>NA|TRBV30|TRBJ2-4|NA
CAWSVRGAKNIQYF
TGTGCCTGGAGTGTCCGGGGGGCCAAAAACATTCAGTACTTC
>NA|TRBV19|TRBJ2-7|NA
CASRPAYEQYF
TGTGCCAGTAGACCTGCCTACGAGCAGTACTTC
>TRBD1|TRBV12-5|TRBJ2-7|NA
CASGIDRGGEQYF
TGTGCTAGTGGCATTGACAGGGGTGGGGAGCAGTACTTC
>NA|TRBV19|TRBJ1-1|NA
CASISPGGAFF
TGTGCCAGTATTTCCCCGGGTGGGGCTTTCTTT
>NA|TRBV5-1|TRBJ1-6|NA
CASSRDSRRDSPLHF
TGCGCCAGCAGCAGGGACTCCCGAAGGGATTCACCCCTCCACTTT
>NA|TRBV29-1|TRBJ1-1|few
CSVEEQAHTEAFF
TGCAGCGTTGAAGAACAGGCTCACACTGAAGCTTTCTTT
>NA|TRBV2|TRBJ1-6|NA
CASSENRNSPLHF
TGTGCCAGCAGTGAAAACAGAAATTCACCCCTCCACTTT
>NA|TRBV25-1|TRBJ1-2|few
CASSEPGANYGYTF
TGTGCCAGCAGTGAACCGGGAGCTAACTATGGCTACACCTTC
>NA|TRBV7-9|TRBJ1-1|few
CASSLRTGNTEAFF
TGTGCCAGCAGCCTGCGGACCGGGAACACTGAAGCTTTCTTT
>TRBD1|TRBV6-5|TRBJ1-1|NA
CASSSRTGGKTEAFF
TGTGCCAGCAGTAGTAGGACAGGGGGTAAGACTGAAGCTTTCTTT
>NA|TRBV27|TRBJ1-1|NA
CASSRGDKLNTEAFF
TGTGCCAGCAGTCGTGGGGACAAACTAAACACTGAAGCTTTCTTT
>NA|TRBV5-1|TRBJ1-3|NA
CASSSYSSSRSGNTIYF
TGCGCCAGCAGCTCCTATTCCTCCTCCCGCTCTGGAAACACCATATATTTT
>NA|TRBV6-4|TRBJ1-5|once
CASRWHGGNQPQHF
TGTGCCAGCAGGTGGCACGGGGGTAATCAGCCCCAGCATTTT
>NA|TRBV12-2|TRBJ1-1|NA
CASRYGPQVNTEAFF
TGTGCAAGTCGCTACGGCCCACAGGTTAACACTGAAGCTTTCTTT
>NA|TRBV19|TRBJ1-5|NA
CASSMGQGKYSNQPQHF
TGTGCCAGTAGTATGGGGCAGGGGAAATATAGCAATCAGCCCCAGCATTTT
>NA|TRBV19|TRBJ1-2|NA
CASRPGGAGGYTF
TGTGCCAGTCGGCCGGGGGGCGCGGGTGGCTACACCTTC
>NA|TRBV6-5|TRBJ2-1|NA
CASSAGNEQFF
TGTGCCAGCAGTGCTGGCAATGAGCAGTTCTTC
>TRBD1|TRBV19|TRBJ1-1|NA
CASARGQRTEAFF
TGTGCCAGTGCCAGGGGGCAGCGTACTGAAGCTTTCTTT
>NA|TRBV9|TRBJ2-7|NA
CASSVASQTEQYF
TGTGCCAGCAGCGTAGCTAGTCAGACCGAGCAGTACTTC
>TRBD2|TRBV27|TRBJ2-3|NA
CASSFQSGGADTQYF
TGTGCCAGCAGTTTCCAGAGCGGGGGCGCAGATACGCAGTATTTT
>TRBD2|TRBV6-1|TRBJ2-7|NA
CASSAASGGGYEQYF
TGTGCCAGCAGTGCCGCTAGCGGGGGGGGGTACGAGCAGTACTTC
>TRBD2|TRBV6-5|TRBJ2-1|NA
CASSPSGSSYNEQFF
TGTGCCAGCAGCCCTAGCGGGAGCTCCTACAATGAGCAGTTCTTC
>NA|TRBV6-6|TRBJ1-4|NA
CASRPATTNEKLFF
TGTGCCAGCAGACCGGCCACAACTAATGAAAAACTGTTTTTT
>NA|TRBV7-6|TRBJ2-5|NA
CASSLAGGGQETQYF
TGTGCCAGCAGCTTAGCGGGGGGCGGGCAAGAGACCCAGTACTTC
>TRBD1|TRBV10-3|TRBJ2-1|NA
CAISEPESRGYEDNEQFF
TGTGCCATCAGTGAGCCGGAATCCAGGGGGTATGAAGACAATGAGCAGTTCTTC
>TRBD2|TRBV9|TRBJ2-3|NA
CASSVAGPGGITDTQYF
TGTGCCAGCAGCGTAGCTGGGCCGGGAGGGATCACAGATACGCAGTATTTT
>NA|TRBV7-2|TRBJ1-1|NA
CASSVLNQGIFMNTEAFF
TGTGCCAGCAGCGTCTTAAATCAGGGGATTTTCATGAACACTGAAGCTTTCTTT
>TRBD1|TRBV28|TRBJ1-5|NA
CASSSTGNNQPQHF
TGTGCCAGCAGCTCGACAGGGAACAATCAGCCCCAGCATTTT
>NA|TRBV6-1|TRBJ2-7|NA
CASSEGTGIGAEQYF
TGTGCCAGCAGTGAAGGGACCGGGATTGGGGCTGAGCAGTACTTC
>TRBD1|TRBV6-5|TRBJ1-1|NA
CASSTGAQNTEAFF
TGTGCCAGCTCAACAGGGGCGCAGAACACTGAAGCTTTCTTT
>NA|TRBV9|TRBJ1-6|NA
CASSVAGNGDSPLHF
TGTGCCAGCAGCGTAGCGGGGAACGGGGATTCACCCCTCCACTTT
>NA|TRBV2|TRBJ1-1|few
CASMTEGQFNTEAFF
TGTGCCAGCATGACTGAGGGTCAGTTCAACACTGAAGCTTTCTTT
>NA|TRBV7-2|TRBJ2-5|NA
CASGSVETQYF
TGTGCCAGCGGGTCTGTTGAGACCCAGTACTTC
>NA|TRBV19|TRBJ1-5|NA
CASGPNQPQHF
TGTGCCAGTGGACCCAATCAGCCCCAGCATTTT
>NA|TRBV19|TRBJ1-5|NA
CASSISWAGGNQPQHF
TGTGCCAGTAGTATTTCTTGGGCCGGGGGCAATCAGCCCCAGCATTTT
>NA|TRBV5-4|TRBJ2-1|NA
CASSLDAGRGNRFF
TGTGCCAGCAGCTTGGACGCCGGGAGAGGTAATCGGTTCTTC
>NA|TRBV30|TRBJ1-5|NA
CAWSVGQPQHF
TGTGCCTGGAGTGTCGGTCAGCCCCAGCATTTT
>TRBD1|TRBV14|TRBJ2-5|NA
CASSLRDRVIETQYF
TGTGCCAGCAGCCTCAGGGACAGGGTCATAGAGACCCAGTACTTC
>TRBD1|TRBV6-4|TRBJ1-2|NA
CATRTGQTSYGYTF
TGTGCCACTAGGACGGGACAGACTTCCTATGGCTACACCTTC
>NA|TRBV5-1|TRBJ2-7|NA
CASSLAPGSYEQYF
TGCGCCAGCAGCTTGGCCCCTGGCTCCTACGAGCAGTACTTC
>TRBD2|TRBV5-4|TRBJ2-5|NA
CASSSQLAAETQYF
TGTGCCAGCAGTTCGCAACTAGCGGCAGAGACCCAGTACTTC
>NA|TRBV19|TRBJ1-2|NA
CASIGPGPSHF
TGTGCCAGTATTGGACCGGGACCCTCGCACTTC
>NA|TRBV28|TRBJ1-2|NA
CASSPGGKGTF
TGTGCCAGCAGTCCGGGGGGGAAGGGCACCTTC
>NA|TRBV4-2|TRBJ1-1|NA
CASSQEGMGDTEAFF
TGTGCCAGCAGCCAAGAAGGAATGGGGGACACTGAAGCTTTCTTT
>TRBD1|TRBV19|TRBJ1-6|many
CASSRQGASPLHF
TGTGCCAGTAGCAGACAGGGAGCTTCACCCCTCCACTTT
>NA|TRBV10-3|TRBJ1-1|NA
CATLGGQMKAFF
TGTGCCACCCTGGGGGGGCAAATGAAAGCTTTCTTT
>NA|TRBV5-1|TRBJ1-2|NA
CASSLDSGLYGYTF
TGCGCCAGCAGCTTGGACAGTGGTCTCTATGGCTACACCTTC
>NA|TRBV6-5|TRBJ2-2|NA
CASSLIRPNTGELFF
TGTGCCAGCAGTTTAATTAGGCCGAACACCGGGGAGCTGTTTTTT
>NA|TRBV7-9|TRBJ2-3|NA
CASTRLLPEGADTQYF
TGTGCCAGCACTCGCCTTCTCCCAGAGGGCGCAGATACGCAGTATTTT
>TRBD1|TRBV7-3|TRBJ1-2|NA
CASSLTSEQGRYGYTF
TGTGCCAGCAGCTTAACGTCCGAACAGGGGAGATATGGCTACACCTTC